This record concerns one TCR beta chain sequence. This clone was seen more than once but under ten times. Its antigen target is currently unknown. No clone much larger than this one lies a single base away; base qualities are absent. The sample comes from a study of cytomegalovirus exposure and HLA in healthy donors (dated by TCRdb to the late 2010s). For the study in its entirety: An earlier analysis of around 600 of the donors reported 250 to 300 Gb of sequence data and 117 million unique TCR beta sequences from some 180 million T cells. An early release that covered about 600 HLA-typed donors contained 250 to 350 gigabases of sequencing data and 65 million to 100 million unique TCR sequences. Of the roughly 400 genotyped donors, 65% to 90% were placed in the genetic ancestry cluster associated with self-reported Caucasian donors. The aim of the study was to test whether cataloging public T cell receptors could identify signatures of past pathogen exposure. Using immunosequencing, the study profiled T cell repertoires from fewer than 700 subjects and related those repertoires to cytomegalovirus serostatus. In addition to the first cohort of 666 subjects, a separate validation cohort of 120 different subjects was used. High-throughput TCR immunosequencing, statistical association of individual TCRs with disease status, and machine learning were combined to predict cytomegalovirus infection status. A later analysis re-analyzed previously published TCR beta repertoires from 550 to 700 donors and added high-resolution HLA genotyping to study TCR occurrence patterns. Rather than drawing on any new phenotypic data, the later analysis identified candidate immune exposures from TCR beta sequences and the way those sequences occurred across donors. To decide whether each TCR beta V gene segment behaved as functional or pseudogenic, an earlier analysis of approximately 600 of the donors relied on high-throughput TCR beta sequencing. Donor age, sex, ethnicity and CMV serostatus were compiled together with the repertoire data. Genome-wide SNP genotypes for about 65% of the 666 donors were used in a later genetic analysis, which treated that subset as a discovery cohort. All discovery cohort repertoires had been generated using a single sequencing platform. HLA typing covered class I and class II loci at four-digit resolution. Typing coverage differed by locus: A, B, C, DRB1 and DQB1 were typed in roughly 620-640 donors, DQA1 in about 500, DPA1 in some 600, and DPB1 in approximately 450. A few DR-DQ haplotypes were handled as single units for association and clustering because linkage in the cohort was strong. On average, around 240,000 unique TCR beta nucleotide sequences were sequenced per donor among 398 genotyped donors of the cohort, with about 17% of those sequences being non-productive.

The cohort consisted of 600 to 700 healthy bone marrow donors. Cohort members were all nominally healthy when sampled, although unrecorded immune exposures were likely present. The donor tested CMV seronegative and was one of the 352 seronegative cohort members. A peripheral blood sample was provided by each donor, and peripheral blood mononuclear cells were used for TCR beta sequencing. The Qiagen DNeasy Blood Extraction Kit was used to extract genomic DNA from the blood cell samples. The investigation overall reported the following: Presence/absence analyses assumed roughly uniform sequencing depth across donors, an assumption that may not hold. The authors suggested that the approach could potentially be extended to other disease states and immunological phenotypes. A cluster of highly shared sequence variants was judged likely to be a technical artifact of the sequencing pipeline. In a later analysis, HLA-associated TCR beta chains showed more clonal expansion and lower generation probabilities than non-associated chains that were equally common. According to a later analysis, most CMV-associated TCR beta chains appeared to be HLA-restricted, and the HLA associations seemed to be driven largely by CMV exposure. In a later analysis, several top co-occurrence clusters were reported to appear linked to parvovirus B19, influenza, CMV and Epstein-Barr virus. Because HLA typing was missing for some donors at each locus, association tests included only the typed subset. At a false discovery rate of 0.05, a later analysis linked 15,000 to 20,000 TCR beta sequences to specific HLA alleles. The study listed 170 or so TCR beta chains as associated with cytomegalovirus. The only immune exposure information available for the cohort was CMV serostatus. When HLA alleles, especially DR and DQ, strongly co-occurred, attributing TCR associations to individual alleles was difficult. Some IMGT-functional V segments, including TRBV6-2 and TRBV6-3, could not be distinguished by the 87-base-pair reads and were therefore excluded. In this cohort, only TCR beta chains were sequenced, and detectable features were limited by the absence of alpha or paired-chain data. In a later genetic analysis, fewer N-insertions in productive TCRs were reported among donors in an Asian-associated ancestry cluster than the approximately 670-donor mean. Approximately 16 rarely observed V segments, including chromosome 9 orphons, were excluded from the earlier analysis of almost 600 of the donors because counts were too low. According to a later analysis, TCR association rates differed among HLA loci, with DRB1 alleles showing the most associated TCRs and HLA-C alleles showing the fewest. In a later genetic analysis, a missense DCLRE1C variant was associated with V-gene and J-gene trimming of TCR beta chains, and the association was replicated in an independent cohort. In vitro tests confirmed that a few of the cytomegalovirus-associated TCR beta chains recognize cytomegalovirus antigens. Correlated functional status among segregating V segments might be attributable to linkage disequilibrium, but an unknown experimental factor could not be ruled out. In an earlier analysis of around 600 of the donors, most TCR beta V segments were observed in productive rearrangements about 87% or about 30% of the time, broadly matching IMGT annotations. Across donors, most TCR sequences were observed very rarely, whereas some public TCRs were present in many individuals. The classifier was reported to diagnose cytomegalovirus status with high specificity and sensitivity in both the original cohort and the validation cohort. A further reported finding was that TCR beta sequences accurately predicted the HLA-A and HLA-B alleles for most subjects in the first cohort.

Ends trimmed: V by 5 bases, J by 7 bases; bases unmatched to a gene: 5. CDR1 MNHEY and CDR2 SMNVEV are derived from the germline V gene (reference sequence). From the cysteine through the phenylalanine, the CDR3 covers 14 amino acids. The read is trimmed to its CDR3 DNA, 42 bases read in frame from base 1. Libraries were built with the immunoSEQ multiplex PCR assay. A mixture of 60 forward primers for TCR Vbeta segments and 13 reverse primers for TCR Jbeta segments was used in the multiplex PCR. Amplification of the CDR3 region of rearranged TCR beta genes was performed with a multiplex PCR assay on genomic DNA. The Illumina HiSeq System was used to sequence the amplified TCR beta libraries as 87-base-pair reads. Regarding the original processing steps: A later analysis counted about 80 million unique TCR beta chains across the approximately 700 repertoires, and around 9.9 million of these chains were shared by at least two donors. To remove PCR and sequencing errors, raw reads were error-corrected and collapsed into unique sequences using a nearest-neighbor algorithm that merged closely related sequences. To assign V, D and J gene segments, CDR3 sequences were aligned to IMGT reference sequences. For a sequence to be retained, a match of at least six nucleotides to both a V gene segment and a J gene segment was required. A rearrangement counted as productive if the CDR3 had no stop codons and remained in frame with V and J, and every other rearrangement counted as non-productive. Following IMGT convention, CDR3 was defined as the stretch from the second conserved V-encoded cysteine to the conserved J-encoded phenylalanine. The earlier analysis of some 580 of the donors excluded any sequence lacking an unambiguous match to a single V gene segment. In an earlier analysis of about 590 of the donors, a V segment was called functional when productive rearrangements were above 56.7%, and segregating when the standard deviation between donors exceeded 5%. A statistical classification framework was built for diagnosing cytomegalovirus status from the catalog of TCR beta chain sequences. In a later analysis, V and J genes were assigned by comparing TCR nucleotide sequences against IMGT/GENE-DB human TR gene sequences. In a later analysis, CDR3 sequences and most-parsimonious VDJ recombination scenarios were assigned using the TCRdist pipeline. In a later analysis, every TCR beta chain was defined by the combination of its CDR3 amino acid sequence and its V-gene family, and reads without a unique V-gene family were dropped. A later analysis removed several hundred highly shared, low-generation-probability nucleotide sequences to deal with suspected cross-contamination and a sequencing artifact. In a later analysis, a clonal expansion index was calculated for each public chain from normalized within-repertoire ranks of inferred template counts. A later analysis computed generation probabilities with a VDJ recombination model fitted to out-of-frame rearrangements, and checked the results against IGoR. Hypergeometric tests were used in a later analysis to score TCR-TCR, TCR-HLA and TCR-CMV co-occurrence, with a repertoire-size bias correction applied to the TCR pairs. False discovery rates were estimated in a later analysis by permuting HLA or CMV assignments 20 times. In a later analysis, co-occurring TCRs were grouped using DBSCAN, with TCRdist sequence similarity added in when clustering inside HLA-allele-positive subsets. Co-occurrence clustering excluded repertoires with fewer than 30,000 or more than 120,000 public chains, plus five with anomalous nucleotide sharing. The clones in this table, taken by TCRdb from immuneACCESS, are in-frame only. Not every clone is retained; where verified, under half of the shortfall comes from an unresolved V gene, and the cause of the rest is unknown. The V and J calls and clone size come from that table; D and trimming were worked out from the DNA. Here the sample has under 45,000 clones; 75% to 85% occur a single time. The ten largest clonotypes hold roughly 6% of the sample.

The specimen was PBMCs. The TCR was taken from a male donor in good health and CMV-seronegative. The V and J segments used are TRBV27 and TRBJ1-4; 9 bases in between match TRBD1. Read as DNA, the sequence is TGTGCCAGCAGTCGGACAGGGGACCGTGAAAAACTGTTTTTT. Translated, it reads CASSRTGDREKLFF.